This T cell receptor beta chain was recorded in a study of blood T cells in healthy people across ages. Overall study findings and caveats: There were more naive CD4+ cells and higher diversity in long-lived donors than in aged donors.

Next came a second PCR, run for roughly 6 to 11 cycles, which used a sample-barcoded 5' primer along with a J-beta primer mix. MiXCR, run by TCRdb on the 5' RACE reads, gives a single entry per CDR3 protein. Here the sample spans roughly 800,000 distinct CDR3 sequences, about 26% being singletons. The CDR3 has 14 residues. The V gene lost 4 bases and the J gene lost 1 base, with 11 bases spanning the gap. Germline CDR1 is SGHRS and CDR2 is YFSETQ. The table lists this clonotype with a count of one. Its antigen remains unknown. Separately, the same data were catalogued under a study of T cells of mothers and their children. That source reports: In each mother, TCR beta CDR3 reads exceeded 10 million; in each child, they numbered 2.5 million to 3.5 million. The overlap seen between related mothers and children slightly exceeded that of unrelated pairs, though not significantly.

This clonotype was obtained from a boy aged 5-17 years in good health. What was sequenced was blood. The rearrangement uses TRBV5-1 and TRBJ1-1; D is possibly TRBD1 (5 bases). In DNA, the CDR3 is TGCGCCAGCAGCGTAACGCAGGGGAACACTGAAGCTTTCTTT. This encodes CASSVTQGNTEAFF. Filled out from reference TRBV5-1 and TRBJ1-1, the complete variable domain reads KAGVTQTPRYLIKTRGQQVTLSCSPISGHRSVSWYQQTPGQGLQFLFEYFSETQRNKGNFPGRFSGRQFSNSRSEMNVSTLELGDSALYLCASSVTQGNTEAFFGQGTRLTVV.